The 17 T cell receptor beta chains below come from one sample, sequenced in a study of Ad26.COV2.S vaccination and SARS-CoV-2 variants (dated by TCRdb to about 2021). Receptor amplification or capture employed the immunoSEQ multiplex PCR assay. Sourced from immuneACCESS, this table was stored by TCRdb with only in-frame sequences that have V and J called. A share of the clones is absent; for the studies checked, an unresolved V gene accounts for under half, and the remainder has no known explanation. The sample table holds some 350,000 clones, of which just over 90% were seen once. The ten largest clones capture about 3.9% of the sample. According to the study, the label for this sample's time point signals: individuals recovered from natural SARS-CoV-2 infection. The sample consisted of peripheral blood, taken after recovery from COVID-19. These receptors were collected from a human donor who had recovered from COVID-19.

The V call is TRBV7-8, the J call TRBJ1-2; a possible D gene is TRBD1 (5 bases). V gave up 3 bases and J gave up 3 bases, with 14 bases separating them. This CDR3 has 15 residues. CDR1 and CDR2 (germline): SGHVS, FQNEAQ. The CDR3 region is CASSLDLTAHYGYTF. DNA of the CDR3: TGTGCCAGCAGCTTGGATTTGACAGCCCACTATGGCTACACCTTC.

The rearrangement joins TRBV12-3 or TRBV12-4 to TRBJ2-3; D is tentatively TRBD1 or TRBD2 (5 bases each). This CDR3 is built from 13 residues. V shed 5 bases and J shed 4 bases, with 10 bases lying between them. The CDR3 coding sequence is TGTGCCAGCAGTCGAGGGGCGGCAGATACGCAGTATTTT. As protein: CASSRGAADTQYF.

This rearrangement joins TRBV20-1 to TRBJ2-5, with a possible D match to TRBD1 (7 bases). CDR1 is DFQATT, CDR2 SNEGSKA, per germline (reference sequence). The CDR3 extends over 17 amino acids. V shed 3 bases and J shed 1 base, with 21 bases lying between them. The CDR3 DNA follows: TGCAGTGCTAGTGATTGGCGGGGACAGTCCTTCCAAGAGACCCAGTACTTC. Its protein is CSASDWRGQSFQETQYF.

The CDR3 DNA follows: TGTGCCAGCAGTTCCTGGACGGCAAATAGCAATCAGCCCCAGCATTTT. Protein sequence: CASSSWTANSNQPQHF. The chain combines TRBV27 with TRBJ1-5; D is undetermined. With 4 bases removed from V and 0 bases from J, the gap between germline ends came to 13 bases. The CDR3 is made up of 16 amino acids. Germline V gene sequence: CDR1 MNHEY, CDR2 SMNVEV (reference sequence).

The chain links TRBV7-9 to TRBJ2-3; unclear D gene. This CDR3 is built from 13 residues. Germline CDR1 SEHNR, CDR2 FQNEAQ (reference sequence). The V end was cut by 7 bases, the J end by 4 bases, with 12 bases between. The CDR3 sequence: CASTPPEADTQYF. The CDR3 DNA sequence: TGTGCCAGCACCCCCCCGGAAGCAGATACGCAGTATTTT.

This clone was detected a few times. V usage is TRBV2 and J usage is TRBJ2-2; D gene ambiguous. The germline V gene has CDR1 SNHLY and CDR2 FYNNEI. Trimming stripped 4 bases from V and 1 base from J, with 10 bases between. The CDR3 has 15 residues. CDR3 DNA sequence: TGTGCCAGCAGTGGAGAGCCCCGGAACACCGGGGAGCTGTTTTTT. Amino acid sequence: CASSGEPRNTGELFF. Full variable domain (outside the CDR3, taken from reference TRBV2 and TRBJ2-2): EPEVTQTPSHQVTQMGQEVILRCVPISNHLYFYWYRQILGQKVEFLVSFYNNEISEKSEIFDDQFSVERPDGSNFTLKIRSTKLEDSAMYFCASSGEPRNTGELFFGEGSRLTVL.

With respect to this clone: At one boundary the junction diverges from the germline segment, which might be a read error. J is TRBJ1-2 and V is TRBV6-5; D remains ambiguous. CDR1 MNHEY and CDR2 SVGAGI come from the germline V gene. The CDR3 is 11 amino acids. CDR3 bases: TGTGCCAGCAGTTCCCCACAGAGATCGAACTTC. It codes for CASSSPQRSNF.

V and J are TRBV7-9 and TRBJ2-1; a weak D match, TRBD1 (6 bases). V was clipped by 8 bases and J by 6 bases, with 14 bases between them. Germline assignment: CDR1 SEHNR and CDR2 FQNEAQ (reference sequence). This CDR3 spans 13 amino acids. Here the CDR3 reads CASLSGQANEQFF. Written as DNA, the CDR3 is TGTGCCAGCCTCTCGGGACAAGCCAATGAGCAGTTCTTC.

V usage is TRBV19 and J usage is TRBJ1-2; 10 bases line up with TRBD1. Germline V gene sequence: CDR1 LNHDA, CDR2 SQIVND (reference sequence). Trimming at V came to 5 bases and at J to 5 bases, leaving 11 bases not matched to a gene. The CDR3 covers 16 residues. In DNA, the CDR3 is TGTGCCAGTAGTCCTGGACAGGGGGTTATAATATATGGCTACACCTTC. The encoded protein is CASSPGQGVIIYGYTF.

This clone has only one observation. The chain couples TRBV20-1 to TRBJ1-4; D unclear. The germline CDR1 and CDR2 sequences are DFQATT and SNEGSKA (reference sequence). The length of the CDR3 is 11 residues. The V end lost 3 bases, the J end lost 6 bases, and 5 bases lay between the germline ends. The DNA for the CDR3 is TGCAGTGCTAGGATGGATGAAAAACTGTTTTTT. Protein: CSARMDEKLFF.

CDR3 in DNA: TGTGCCAGCAGCTTCGACTCTGGGGCCAACGTCCTGACTTTC. Its protein is CASSFDSGANVLTF. This sequence joins TRBV27 and TRBJ2-6; D gene unclear. There are 14 residues in the CDR3. Trimming took off 6 bases at V and 0 bases at J, with 6 bases between the two ends. Germline V lookup: CDR1 MNHEY, CDR2 SMNVEV (reference sequence).

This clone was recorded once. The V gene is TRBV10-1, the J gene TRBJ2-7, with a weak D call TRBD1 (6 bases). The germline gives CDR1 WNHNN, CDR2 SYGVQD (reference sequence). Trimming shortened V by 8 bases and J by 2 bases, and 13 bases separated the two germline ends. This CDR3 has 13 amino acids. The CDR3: CASSEAGAYEQYF. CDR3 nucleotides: TGCGCCAGCTCCGAGGCAGGGGCCTACGAGCAGTACTTC.

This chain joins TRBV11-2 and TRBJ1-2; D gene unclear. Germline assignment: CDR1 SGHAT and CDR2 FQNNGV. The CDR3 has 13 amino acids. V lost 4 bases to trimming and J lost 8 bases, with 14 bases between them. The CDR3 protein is CASSSEGTGGYTF. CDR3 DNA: TGTGCCAGCAGCTCGGAGGGAACCGGCGGCTACACCTTC.

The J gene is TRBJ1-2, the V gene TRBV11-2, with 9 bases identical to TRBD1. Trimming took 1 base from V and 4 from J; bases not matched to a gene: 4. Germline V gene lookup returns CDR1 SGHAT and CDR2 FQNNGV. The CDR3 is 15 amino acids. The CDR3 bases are TGTGCCAGCAGCTTAGGTGCGGACAGGGGCTATGGCTACACCTTC. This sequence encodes CASSLGADRGYGYTF.

The CDR3 nucleotides read TGTGCCAGCGGCGGGGCAGGGAGAGGAAACACCATATATTTT. Its translation is CASGGAGRGNTIYF. The chain employs TRBV6-5 and TRBJ1-3; tentative D call: TRBD1 (5 bases). Trimming left V 8 bases short and J 4 bases short, with 15 bases between. The CDR3 spans 14 residues. Germline-derived CDR1 and CDR2 are MNHEY and SVGAGI.

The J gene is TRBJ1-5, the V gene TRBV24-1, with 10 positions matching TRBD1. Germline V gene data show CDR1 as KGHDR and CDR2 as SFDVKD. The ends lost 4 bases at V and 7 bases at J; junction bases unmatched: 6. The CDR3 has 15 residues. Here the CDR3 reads CATSDPTGGRQPQHF. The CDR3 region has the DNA TGTGCCACCAGTGACCCGACAGGGGGCCGGCAGCCCCAGCATTTT.

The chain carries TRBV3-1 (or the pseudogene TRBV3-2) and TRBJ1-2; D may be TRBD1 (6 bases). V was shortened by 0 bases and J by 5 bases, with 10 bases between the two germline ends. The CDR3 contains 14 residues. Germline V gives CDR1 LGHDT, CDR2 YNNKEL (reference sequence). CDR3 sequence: CASSQDGTYYGYTF. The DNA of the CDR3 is TGTGCCAGCAGCCAAGACGGGACATATTATGGCTACACCTTC.